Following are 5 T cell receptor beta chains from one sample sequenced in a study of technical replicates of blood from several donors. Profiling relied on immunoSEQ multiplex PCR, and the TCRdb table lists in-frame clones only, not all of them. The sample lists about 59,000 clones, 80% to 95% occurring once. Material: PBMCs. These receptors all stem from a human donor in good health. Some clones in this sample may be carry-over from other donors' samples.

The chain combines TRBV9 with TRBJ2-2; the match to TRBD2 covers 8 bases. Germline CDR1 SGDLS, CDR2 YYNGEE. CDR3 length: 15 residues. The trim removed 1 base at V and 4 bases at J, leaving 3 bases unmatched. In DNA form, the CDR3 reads TGTGCCAGCAGCGTAAGCGGGAGTGTCACCGGGGAGCTGTTTTTT. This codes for CASSVSGSVTGELFF.

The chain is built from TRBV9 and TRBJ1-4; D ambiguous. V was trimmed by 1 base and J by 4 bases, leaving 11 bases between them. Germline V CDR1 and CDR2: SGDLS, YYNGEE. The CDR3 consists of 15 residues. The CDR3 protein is CASSVLGTRNEKLFF. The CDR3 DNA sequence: TGTGCCAGCAGCGTACTTGGCACCCGTAATGAAAAACTGTTTTTT.

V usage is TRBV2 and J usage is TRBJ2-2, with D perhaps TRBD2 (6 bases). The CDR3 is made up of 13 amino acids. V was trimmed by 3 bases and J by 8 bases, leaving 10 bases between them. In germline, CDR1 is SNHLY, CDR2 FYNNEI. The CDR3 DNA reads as TGTGCCAGCAGTGATCGCGGGGCTGGGGAGCTGTTTTTT. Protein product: CASSDRGAGELFF. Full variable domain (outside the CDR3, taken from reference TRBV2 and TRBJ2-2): EPEVTQTPSHQVTQMGQEVILRCVPISNHLYFYWYRQILGQKVEFLVSFYNNEISEKSEIFDDQFSVERPDGSNFTLKIRSTKLEDSAMYFCASSDRGAGELFFGEGSRLTVL.

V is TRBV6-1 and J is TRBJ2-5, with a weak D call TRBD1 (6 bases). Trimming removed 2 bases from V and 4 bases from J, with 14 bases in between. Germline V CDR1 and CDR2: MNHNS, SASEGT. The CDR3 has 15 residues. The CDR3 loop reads CASSEQDRPPETQYF. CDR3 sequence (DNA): TGTGCCAGCAGTGAACAGGACAGACCCCCAGAGACCCAGTACTTC.

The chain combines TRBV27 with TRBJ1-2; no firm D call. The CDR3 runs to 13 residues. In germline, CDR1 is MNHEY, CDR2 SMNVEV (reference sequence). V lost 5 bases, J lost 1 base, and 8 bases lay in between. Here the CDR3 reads CASSQQDNYGYTF. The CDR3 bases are TGTGCCAGCAGTCAACAAGATAACTATGGCTACACCTTC.